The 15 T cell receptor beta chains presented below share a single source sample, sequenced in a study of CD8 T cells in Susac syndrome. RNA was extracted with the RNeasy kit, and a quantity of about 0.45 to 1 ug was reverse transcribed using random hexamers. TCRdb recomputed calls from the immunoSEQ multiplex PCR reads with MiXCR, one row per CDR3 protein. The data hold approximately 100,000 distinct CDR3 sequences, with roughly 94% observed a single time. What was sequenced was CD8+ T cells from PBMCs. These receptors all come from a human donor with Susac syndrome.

The DNA of the CDR3 is TGTGCCAGCAGTGAACTGGGACAGGGTGGCACCGGGGAGCTGTTTTTT. Amino acids: CASSELGQGGTGELFF. This chain links TRBV6-1 with TRBJ2-2; 9 nucleotides agree with TRBD1. Germline V gene lookup returns CDR1 MNHNS and CDR2 SASEGT. V was clipped by 2 bases and J by 4 bases; unmatched bases: 5. The CDR3 is made up of 16 amino acids.

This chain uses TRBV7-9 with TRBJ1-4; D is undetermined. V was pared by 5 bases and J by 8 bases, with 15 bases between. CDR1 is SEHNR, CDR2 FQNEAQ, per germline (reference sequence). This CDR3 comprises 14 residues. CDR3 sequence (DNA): TGTGCCAGCAGCCCACTTCTCGGTTCCGAAAAACTGTTTTTT. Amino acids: CASSPLLGSEKLFF.

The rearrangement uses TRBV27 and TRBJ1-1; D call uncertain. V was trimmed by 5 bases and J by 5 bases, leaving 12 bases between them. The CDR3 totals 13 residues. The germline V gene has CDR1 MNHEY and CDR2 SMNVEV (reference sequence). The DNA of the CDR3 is TGTGCCAGCAGTGAGGAGACGGGGACTGAAGCTTTCTTT. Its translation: CASSEETGTEAFF.

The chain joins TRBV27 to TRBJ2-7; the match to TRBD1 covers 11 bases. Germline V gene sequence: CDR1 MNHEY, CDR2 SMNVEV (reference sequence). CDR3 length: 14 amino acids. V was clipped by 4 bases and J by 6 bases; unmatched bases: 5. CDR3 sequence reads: CASSSSGTGGEQYF. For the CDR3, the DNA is TGTGCCAGCAGTTCATCCGGGACAGGGGGCGAGCAGTACTTC.

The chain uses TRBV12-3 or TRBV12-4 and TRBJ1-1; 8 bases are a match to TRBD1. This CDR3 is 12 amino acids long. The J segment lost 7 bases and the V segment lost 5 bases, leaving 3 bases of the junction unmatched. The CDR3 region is CASSADRGEAFF. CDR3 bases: TGTGCCAGCAGTGCCGACAGGGGTGAAGCTTTCTTT.

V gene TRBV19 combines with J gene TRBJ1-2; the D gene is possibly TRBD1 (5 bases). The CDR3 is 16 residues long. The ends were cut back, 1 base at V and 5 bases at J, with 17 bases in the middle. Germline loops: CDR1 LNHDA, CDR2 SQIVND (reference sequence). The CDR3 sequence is CASSIALSGGEYGYTF. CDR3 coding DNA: TGTGCCAGTAGTATAGCGTTGTCGGGAGGGGAATATGGCTACACCTTC.

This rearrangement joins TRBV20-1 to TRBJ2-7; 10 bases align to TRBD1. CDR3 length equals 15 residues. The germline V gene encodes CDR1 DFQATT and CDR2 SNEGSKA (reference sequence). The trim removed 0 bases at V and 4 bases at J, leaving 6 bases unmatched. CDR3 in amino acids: CSARDGTGARYEQYF. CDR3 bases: TGCAGTGCTAGAGATGGGACAGGGGCGCGATACGAGCAGTACTTC.

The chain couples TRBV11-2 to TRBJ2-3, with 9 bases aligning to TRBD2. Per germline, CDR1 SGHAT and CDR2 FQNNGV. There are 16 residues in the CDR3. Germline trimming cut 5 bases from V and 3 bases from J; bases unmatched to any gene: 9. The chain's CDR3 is CASSPVGTSRTDTQYF. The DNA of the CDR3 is TGTGCCAGCAGCCCAGTGGGGACTAGCAGAACAGATACGCAGTATTTT.

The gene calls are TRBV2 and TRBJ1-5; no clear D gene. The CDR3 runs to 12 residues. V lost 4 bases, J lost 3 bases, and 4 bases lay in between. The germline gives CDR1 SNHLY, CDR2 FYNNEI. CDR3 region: CASSGHNQPQHF. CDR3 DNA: TGTGCCAGCAGTGGACACAATCAGCCCCAGCATTTT.

CDR3 nucleotides: TGTGCCAGCAGTTTAGGCCACTCTGGGGCCAACGTCCTGACTTTC. Its protein product is CASSLGHSGANVLTF. The V and J genes are TRBV12-3 or TRBV12-4 and TRBJ2-6; D not resolved. The CDR3 is 15 residues long. Trimming took 1 base from V and 0 from J, leaving 4 bases between them.

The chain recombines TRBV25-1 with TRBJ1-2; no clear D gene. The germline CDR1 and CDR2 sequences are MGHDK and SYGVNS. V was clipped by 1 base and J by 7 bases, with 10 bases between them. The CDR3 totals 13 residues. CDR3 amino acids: CASSEWGSGGYTF. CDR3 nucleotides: TGTGCCAGCAGTGAATGGGGTTCTGGTGGCTACACCTTC.

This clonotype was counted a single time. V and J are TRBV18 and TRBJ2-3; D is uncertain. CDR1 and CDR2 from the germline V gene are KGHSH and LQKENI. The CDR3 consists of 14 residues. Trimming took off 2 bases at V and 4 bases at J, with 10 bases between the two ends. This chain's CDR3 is CASSPEASSDTQYF. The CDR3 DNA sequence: TGTGCCAGCTCACCAGAGGCCTCTTCAGATACGCAGTATTTT.

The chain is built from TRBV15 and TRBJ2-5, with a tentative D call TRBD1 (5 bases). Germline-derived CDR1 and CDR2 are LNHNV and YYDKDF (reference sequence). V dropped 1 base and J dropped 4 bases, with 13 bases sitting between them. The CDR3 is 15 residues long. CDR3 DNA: TGTGCCACCAGCAGAGCGAAAGGGGTGGGAGAGACCCAGTACTTC. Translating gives CATSRAKGVGETQYF.

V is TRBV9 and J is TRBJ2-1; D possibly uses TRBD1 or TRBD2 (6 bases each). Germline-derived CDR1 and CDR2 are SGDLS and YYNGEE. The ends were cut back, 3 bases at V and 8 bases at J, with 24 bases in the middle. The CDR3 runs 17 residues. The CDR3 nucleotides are TGTGCCAGCAGCGCGCCCTCGGGGGCTCCTCCCGAAGATGAGCAGTTCTTC. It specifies CASSAPSGAPPEDEQFF. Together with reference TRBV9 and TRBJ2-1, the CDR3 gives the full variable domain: DSGVTQTPKHLITATGQRVTLRCSPRSGDLSVYWYQQSLDQGLQFLIQYYNGEERAKGNILERFSAQQFPDLHSELNLSSLELGDSALYFCASSAPSGAPPEDEQFFGPGTRLTVL.

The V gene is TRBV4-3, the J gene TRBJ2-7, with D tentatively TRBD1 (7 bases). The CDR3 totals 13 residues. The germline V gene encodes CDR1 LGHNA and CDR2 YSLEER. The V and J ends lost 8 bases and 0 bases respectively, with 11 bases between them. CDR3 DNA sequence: TGCGCCAGCGGGACAGCGGGCTCCTACGAGCAGTACTTC. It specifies CASGTAGSYEQYF.